The entry below gives a single T cell receptor (beta chain) sequence along with its context. The entry originates in a study of control samples from healthy donors and cancer patients. This table comes from immunoSEQ multiplex PCR, and its TCRdb copy is limited to in-frame clones, with some not included. The data contain about 110,000 clones, approximately 84% of them seen just once; the ten biggest clones take up about 5.9%. V was pared by 0 bases and J by 4 bases, with 22 bases between. The germline CDR1 and CDR2 sequences are SGDLS and YYNGEE. The CDR3 totals 18 residues. Sequenced sample: blood. The TCR comes from a young man in good health. This chain uses TRBV9 with TRBJ1-2; a weak D match, TRBD1 (6 bases). The CDR3 spells CASSVAGHRTERFYGYTF. CDR3 in DNA: TGTGCCAGCAGCGTAGCGGGACACCGGACAGAGCGATTCTATGGCTACACCTTC.